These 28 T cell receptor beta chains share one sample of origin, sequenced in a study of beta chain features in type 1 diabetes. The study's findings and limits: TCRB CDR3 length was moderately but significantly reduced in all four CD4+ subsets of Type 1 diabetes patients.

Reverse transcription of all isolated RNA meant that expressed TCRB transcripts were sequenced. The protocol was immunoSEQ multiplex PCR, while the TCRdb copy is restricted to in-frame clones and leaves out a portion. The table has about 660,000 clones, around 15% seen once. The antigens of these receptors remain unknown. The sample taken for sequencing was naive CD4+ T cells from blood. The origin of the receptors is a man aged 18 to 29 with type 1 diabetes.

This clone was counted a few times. CDR3 in DNA: TGTGCCAGCAGCTTAGCTAGCGGGAGTACCCACAATGAGCAGTTCTTC. Protein product: CASSLASGSTHNEQFF. The J gene is TRBJ2-1, the V gene TRBV7-2; 9 bases agree with TRBD2. The CDR3 extends over 16 amino acids. In germline, CDR1 is SGHTA, CDR2 FQGNSA. V lost 0 bases, J lost 5 bases, and 5 bases stayed unmatched.

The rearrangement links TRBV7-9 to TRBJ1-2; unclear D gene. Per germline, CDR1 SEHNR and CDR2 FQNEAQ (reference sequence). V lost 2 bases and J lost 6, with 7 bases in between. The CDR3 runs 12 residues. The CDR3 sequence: CASSLTQNGYTF. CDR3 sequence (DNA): TGTGCCAGCAGCTTAACTCAAAATGGCTACACCTTC.

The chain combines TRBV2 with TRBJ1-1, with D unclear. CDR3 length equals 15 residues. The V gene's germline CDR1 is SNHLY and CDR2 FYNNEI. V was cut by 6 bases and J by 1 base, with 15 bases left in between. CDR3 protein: CASSPFGSSNTEAFF. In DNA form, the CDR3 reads TGTGCCAGCAGCCCCTTTGGTAGTTCGAACACTGAAGCTTTCTTT.

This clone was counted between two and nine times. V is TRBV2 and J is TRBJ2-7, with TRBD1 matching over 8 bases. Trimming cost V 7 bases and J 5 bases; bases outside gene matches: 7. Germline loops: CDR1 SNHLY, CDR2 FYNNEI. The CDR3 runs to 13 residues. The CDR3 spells CASKFPGGDEQYF. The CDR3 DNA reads TGTGCCAGCAAGTTTCCAGGGGGCGACGAGCAGTACTTC.

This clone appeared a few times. The CDR3 reads CASSLGQGIEQETQYF. The CDR3, as DNA: TGTGCCAGCAGCCTTGGACAGGGGATAGAGCAAGAGACCCAGTACTTC. The chain uses TRBV7-9 and TRBJ2-5; 9 bases match TRBD1. CDR1 SEHNR and CDR2 FQNEAQ come from the germline V gene (reference sequence). There are 16 residues in the CDR3. Germline trimming cut 5 bases from V and 2 bases from J; bases unmatched to any gene: 9.

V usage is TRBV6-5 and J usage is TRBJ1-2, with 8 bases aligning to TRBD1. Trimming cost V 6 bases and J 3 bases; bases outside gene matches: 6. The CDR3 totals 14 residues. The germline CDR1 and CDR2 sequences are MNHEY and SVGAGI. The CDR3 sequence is CASSRDRRHYGYTF. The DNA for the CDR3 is TGTGCCAGCAGCCGGGACAGGAGGCACTATGGCTACACCTTC.

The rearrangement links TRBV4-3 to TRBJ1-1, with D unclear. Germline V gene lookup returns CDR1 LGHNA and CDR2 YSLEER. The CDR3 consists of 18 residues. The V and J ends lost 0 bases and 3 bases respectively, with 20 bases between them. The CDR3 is CASSQDRDYGSTYTEAFF. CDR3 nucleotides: TGCGCCAGCAGCCAAGATAGAGATTACGGCAGCACCTACACTGAAGCTTTCTTT.

The CDR3 spells CASSFAGIGEQYF. In nucleotides, the CDR3 is TGTGCCAGCAGCTTCGCGGGTATCGGCGAGCAGTACTTC. The chain has TRBV7-2 and TRBJ2-7, with D possibly being TRBD2 (5 bases). The ends were cut back, 3 bases at V and 6 bases at J, with 12 bases in the middle. The CDR3 totals 13 residues. Germline CDR1 reads SGHTA; CDR2 reads FQGNSA.

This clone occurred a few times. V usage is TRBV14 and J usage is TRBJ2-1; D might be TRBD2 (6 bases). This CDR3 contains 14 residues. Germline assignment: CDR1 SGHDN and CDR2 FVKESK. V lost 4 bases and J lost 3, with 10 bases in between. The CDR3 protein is CASSRGLIYNEQFF. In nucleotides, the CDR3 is TGTGCCAGCAGCCGGGGACTGATCTACAATGAGCAGTTCTTC.

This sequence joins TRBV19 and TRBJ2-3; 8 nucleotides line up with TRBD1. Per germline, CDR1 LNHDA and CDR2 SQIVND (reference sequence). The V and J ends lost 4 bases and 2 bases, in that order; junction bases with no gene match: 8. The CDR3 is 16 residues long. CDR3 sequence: CASSTPLDRVTDTQYF. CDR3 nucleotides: TGTGCCAGTAGTACTCCTCTGGACAGGGTCACAGATACGCAGTATTTT.

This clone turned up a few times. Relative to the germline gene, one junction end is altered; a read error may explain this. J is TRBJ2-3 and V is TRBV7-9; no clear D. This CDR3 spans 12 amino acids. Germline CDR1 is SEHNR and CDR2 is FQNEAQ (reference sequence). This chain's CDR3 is CASSLDTNTQYF. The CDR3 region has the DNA TGTGCCAGCAGCTTAGACACAAATACGCAGTATTTT.

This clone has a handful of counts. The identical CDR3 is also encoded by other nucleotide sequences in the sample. The CDR3 region has the DNA TGTGCCAGCAGCTTGGGGGGCACAGATACGCAGTATTTT. It encodes CASSLGGTDTQYF. The rearrangement joins TRBV11-2 to TRBJ2-3, with D perhaps matching TRBD1 or TRBD2 (5 bases each). Germline V gene sequence: CDR1 SGHAT, CDR2 FQNNGV. The ends were cut back, 3 bases at V and 1 base at J, with 5 bases in the middle. CDR3 length: 13 amino acids.

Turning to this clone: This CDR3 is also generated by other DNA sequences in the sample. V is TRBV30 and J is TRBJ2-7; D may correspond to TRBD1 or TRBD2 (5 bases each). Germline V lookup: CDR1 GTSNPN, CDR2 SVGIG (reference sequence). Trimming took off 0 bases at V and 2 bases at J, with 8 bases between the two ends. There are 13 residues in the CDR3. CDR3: CAWSVRGAYEQYF. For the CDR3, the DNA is TGTGCCTGGAGTGTACGAGGGGCCTACGAGCAGTACTTC.

The CDR3 reads CASSLNPRSYYNEQFF. The CDR3 DNA sequence: TGCGCCAGCAGCTTGAACCCCCGGAGTTACTACAATGAGCAGTTCTTC. The chain links TRBV5-1 to TRBJ2-1; no clear D. V was trimmed by 1 base and J by 3 bases, leaving 14 bases between them. CDR1 is SGHRS and CDR2 is YFSETQ in the germline V gene. The CDR3 is made up of 16 amino acids.

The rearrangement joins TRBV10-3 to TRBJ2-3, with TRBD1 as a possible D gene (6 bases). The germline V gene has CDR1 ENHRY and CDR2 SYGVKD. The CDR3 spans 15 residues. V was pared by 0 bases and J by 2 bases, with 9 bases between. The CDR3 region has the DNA TGTGCCATCAGTGAGTCAAAGGGGGTCACAGATACGCAGTATTTT. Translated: CAISESKGVTDTQYF.

The CDR3 DNA reads as TGCGCCAGCAGCGCTCCCAGCTCGTGGGCCGGGGCCAACGTCCTGACTTTC. Its protein is CASSAPSSWAGANVLTF. This rearrangement joins TRBV5-1 to TRBJ2-6; D ambiguous. Trimming stripped 4 bases from V and 4 bases from J, with 18 bases between. The CDR3 covers 17 residues. Germline values: CDR1 SGHRS, CDR2 YFSETQ.

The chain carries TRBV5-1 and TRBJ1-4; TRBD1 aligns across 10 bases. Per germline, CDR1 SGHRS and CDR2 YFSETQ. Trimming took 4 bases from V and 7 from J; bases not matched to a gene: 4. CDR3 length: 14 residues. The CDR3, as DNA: TGCGCCAGCAGCCACCGGGACAGGGGTGAAAAACTGTTTTTT. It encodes CASSHRDRGEKLFF.

This chain's CDR3 is CASSPRRERSHNEQFF. The CDR3 DNA sequence: TGTGCCAGCAGCCCGCGCCGGGAGAGGTCGCACAATGAGCAGTTCTTC. V is TRBV4-2 and J is TRBJ2-1; D may be TRBD2 (6 bases). Germline V gene lookup returns CDR1 LGHNA and CDR2 YNFKEQ. The CDR3 loop spans 16 amino acids. Trimming shortened V by 4 bases and J by 5 bases, and 18 bases separated the two germline ends.

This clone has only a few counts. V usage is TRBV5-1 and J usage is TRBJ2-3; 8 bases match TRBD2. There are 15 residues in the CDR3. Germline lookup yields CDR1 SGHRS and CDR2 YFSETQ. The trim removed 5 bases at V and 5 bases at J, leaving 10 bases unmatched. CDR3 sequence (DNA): TGCGCCAGCAGAGTGGTAGCGGGGTCGGGAGATACGCAGTATTTT. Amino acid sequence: CASRVVAGSGDTQYF. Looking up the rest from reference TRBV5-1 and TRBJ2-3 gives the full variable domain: KAGVTQTPRYLIKTRGQQVTLSCSPISGHRSVSWYQQTPGQGLQFLFEYFSETQRNKGNFPGRFSGRQFSNSRSEMNVSTLELGDSALYLCASRVVAGSGDTQYFGPGTRLTVL.

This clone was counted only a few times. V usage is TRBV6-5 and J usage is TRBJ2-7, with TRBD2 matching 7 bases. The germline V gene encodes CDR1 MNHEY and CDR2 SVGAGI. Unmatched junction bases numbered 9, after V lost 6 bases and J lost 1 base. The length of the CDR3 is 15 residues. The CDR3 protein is CASSRSGRGSYEQYF. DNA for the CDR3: TGTGCCAGCAGCAGAAGTGGGCGGGGGTCCTACGAGCAGTACTTC.

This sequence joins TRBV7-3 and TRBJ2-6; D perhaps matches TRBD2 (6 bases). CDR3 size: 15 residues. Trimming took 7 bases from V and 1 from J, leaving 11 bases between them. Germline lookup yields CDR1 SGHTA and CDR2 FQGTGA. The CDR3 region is CASTNGGSGANVLTF. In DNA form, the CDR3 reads TGTGCCAGCACCAACGGGGGATCTGGGGCCAACGTCCTGACTTTC.

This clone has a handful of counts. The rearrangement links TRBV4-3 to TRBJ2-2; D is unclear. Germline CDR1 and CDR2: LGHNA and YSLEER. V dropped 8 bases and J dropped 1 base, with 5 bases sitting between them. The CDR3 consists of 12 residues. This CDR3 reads CASLMNTGELFF. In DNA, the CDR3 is TGCGCCAGCTTGATGAACACCGGGGAGCTGTTTTTT.

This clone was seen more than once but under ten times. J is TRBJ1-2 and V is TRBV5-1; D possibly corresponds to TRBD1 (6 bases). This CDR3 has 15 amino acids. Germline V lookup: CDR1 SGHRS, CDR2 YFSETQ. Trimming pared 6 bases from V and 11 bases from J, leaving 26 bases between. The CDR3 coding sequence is TGCGCCAGCACCGGGGGCGCCCAATACTCCTCGGAGTACACCTTC. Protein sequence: CASTGGAQYSSEYTF.

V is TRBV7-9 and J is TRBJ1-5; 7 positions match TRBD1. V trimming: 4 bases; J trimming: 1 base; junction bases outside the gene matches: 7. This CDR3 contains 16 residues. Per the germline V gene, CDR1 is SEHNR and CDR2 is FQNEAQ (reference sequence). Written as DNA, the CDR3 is TGTGCCAGCAGCTCCAAGGGGGACAGAAGCAATCAGCCCCAGCATTTT. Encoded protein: CASSSKGDRSNQPQHF. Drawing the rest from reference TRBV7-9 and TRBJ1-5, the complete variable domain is DTGVSQNPRHKITKRGQNVTFRCDPISEHNRLYWYRQTLGQGPEFLTYFQNEAQLEKSRLLSDRFSAERPKGSFSTLEIQRTEQGDSAMYLCASSSKGDRSNQPQHFGDGTRLSIL.

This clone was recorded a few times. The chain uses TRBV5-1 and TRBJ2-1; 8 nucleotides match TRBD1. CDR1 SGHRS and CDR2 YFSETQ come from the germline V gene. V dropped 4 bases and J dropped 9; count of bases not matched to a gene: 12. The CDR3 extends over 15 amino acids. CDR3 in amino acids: CASSVRDRSRGEQFF. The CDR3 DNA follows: TGCGCCAGCAGCGTCCGGGACAGGAGTCGCGGTGAGCAGTTCTTC.

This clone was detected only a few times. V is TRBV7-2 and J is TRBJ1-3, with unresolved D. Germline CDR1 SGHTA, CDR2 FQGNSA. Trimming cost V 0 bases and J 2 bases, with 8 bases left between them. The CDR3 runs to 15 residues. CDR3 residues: CASSLAFPTGNTIYF. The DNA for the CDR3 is TGTGCCAGCAGCTTAGCTTTCCCAACTGGAAACACCATATATTTT. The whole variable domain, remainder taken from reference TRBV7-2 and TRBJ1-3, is GAGVSQSPSNKVTEKGKDVELRCDPISGHTALYWYRQSLGQGLEFLIYFQGNSAPDKSGLPSDRFSAERTGGSVSTLTIQRTQQEDSAVYLCASSLAFPTGNTIYFGEGSWLTVV.

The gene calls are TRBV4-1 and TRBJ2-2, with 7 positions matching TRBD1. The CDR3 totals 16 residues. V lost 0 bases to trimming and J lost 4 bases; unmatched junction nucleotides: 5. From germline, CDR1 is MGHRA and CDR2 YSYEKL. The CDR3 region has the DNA TGCGCCAGCAGCCAAGAAAGGGGGCTAATCACCGGGGAGCTGTTTTTT. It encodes CASSQERGLITGELFF.

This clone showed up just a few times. CDR3 in amino acids: CASRPRQGRLETQYF. For the CDR3, the DNA is TGTGCCAGCAGACCACGACAGGGCCGATTAGAGACCCAGTACTTC. The chain uses TRBV2 and TRBJ2-5; the match to TRBD1 covers 7 bases. Looked up from germline, CDR1 is SNHLY and CDR2 is FYNNEI. V lost 6 bases and J lost 4; bases outside the gene matches: 11. CDR3 size: 15 residues. The whole variable domain, filled in from reference TRBV2 and TRBJ2-5, reads EPEVTQTPSHQVTQMGQEVILRCVPISNHLYFYWYRQILGQKVEFLVSFYNNEISEKSEIFDDQFSVERPDGSNFTLKIRSTKLEDSAMYFCASRPRQGRLETQYFGPGTRLLVL.